This T cell receptor (beta chain) was observed in a study of technical replicates of blood from a few donors. CDR3 length: 11 amino acids. J was trimmed by 11 bases and V by 4 bases; bases with no gene match: 4. From germline, CDR1 is SEHNR and CDR2 FQNEAQ (reference sequence). Data came from immunoSEQ multiplex PCR; TCRdb stores just in-frame clones and leaves some out. The sample yields some 70,000 clones, roughly nine tenths seen once. Sequencing used T cells isolated from PBMCs. The source of this sequence is a human donor in good health. The gene calls are TRBV7-9 and TRBJ1-1; 7 bases align to TRBD1. CDR3 region: CASSSLQGAFF. The DNA of the CDR3 is TGTGCCAGCAGCTCTTTACAGGGGGCTTTCTTT.